A single sample is the source of the 19 T cell receptor beta chains below, sequenced in a study of T cell responses to AZD1222 COVID-19 vaccine. The method was immunoSEQ multiplex PCR; TCRdb's version includes in-frame clones alone and lacks a portion of them. This sample has more than 95,000 clones, with 70% to 90% found just once. The sequencing used peripheral blood, collected on day 0 of MenACWY control vaccination. The receptors come from an adult in good health.

CDR3 nucleotide sequence: TGTGCCAGCAGCTTAGGCTCGGTAACAACTAATGAAAAACTGTTTTTT. Translation gives CASSLGSVTTNEKLFF. V gene TRBV7-9 combines with J gene TRBJ1-4, with no clear D. The CDR3 is 16 amino acids. Looked up from germline, CDR1 is SEHNR and CDR2 is FQNEAQ (reference sequence). Between the trimmed V and J ends, which lost 1 base and 0 bases, there was a span of 9 bases.

CDR3: CASSFEGRFIYF. The CDR3 nucleotides are TGTGCCAGCAGTTTCGAGGGGAGGTTCATATATTTT. The chain carries TRBV12-3 or TRBV12-4 and TRBJ1-3; the D gene is possibly TRBD1 (5 bases). The length of the CDR3 is 12 residues. Trimming stripped 3 bases from V and 12 bases from J, with 12 bases between.

The chain recombines TRBV7-2 with TRBJ2-5; perhaps TRBD1 as D (5 bases). Germline assignment: CDR1 SGHTA and CDR2 FQGNSA. Trimming left V 4 bases short and J 5 bases short, with 14 bases between. This CDR3 is built from 14 residues. Written as DNA, the CDR3 is TGTGCCAGCAGCTCCAAACAGGTTAGGGAGACCCAGTACTTC. The encoded protein is CASSSKQVRETQYF.

The chain carries TRBV5-1 and TRBJ2-5; possibly TRBD2 for D (6 bases). CDR3 length: 17 amino acids. V was clipped by 4 bases and J by 2 bases, with 21 bases between them. CDR1 and CDR2 from the germline V gene are SGHRS and YFSETQ. CDR3 region: CASSTPGSSSFQETQYF. The CDR3 DNA reads as TGCGCCAGCAGCACCCCCGGGAGTTCAAGTTTTCAAGAGACCCAGTACTTC.

The chain recombines TRBV2 with TRBJ2-2, with D unresolved. Trimming took 6 bases from V and 6 from J, leaving 11 bases between them. There are 13 residues in the CDR3. CDR1 is SNHLY and CDR2 is FYNNEI in the germline V gene. CDR3 amino acids: CASRRGPAGELFF. The CDR3 coding sequence is TGTGCCAGCAGACGTGGCCCCGCCGGGGAGCTGTTTTTT. The full variable domain, its missing parts supplied by reference TRBV2 and TRBJ2-2, is EPEVTQTPSHQVTQMGQEVILRCVPISNHLYFYWYRQILGQKVEFLVSFYNNEISEKSEIFDDQFSVERPDGSNFTLKIRSTKLEDSAMYFCASRRGPAGELFFGEGSRLTVL.

V gene TRBV19 combines with J gene TRBJ2-1; D not certain. Trimming pared 0 bases from V and 5 bases from J, leaving 11 bases between. Germline V gives CDR1 LNHDA, CDR2 SQIVND (reference sequence). CDR3 length equals 15 residues. CDR3: CASSIDPLGHNEQFF. CDR3 nucleotides: TGTGCCAGTAGTATAGATCCCCTGGGCCACAATGAGCAGTTCTTC.

By its share, this clone is medium-sized. J is TRBJ2-7 and V is TRBV18; the match to TRBD1 covers 10 bases. Looked up from germline, CDR1 is KGHSH and CDR2 is LQKENI. This CDR3 comprises 14 residues. V was clipped by 3 bases and J by 6 bases; unmatched bases: 5. DNA of the CDR3: TGTGCCAGCTCACCGGGACAGGGGTTTCGCGAGCAGTACTTC. It is translated as CASSPGQGFREQYF.

The V call is TRBV9, the J call TRBJ1-2, with a weak D call TRBD1 (5 bases). The CDR3 totals 12 residues. CDR1 and CDR2 (germline): SGDLS, YYNGEE. V gave up 1 base and J gave up 8 bases, with 9 bases separating them. The CDR3: CASSVQGGGYTF. Here the CDR3 DNA reads TGTGCCAGCAGCGTACAGGGAGGAGGCTACACCTTC. The full variable domain, its missing parts supplied by reference TRBV9 and TRBJ1-2, is DSGVTQTPKHLITATGQRVTLRCSPRSGDLSVYWYQQSLDQGLQFLIQYYNGEERAKGNILERFSAQQFPDLHSELNLSSLELGDSALYFCASSVQGGGYTFGSGTRLTVV.

This chain links TRBV3-1 (or the pseudogene TRBV3-2) with TRBJ2-3; 8 nucleotides align to TRBD2. Trimming took 3 bases from V and 1 from J; bases not matched to a gene: 6. This CDR3 region has 16 residues. The germline V gene encodes CDR1 LGHDT and CDR2 YNNKEL (reference sequence). CDR3 nucleotide sequence: TGTGCCAGCAGCCAGGGCGGGGGGCCAGGCACAGATACGCAGTATTTT. It codes for CASSQGGGPGTDTQYF.

This clone has only one observation. V and J are TRBV29-1 and TRBJ2-3; no clear D gene. The CDR3 covers 13 residues. Per the germline V gene, CDR1 is SQVTM and CDR2 is ANQGSEA. Trimming removed 8 bases at V and 2 bases at J, with 14 bases between. CDR3 region: CSIRPTHTDTQYF. CDR3 DNA sequence: TGCAGCATACGGCCCACTCACACAGATACGCAGTATTTT.

This clone was counted a single time. The chain uses TRBV19 and TRBJ1-5; a possible D gene is TRBD1 (6 bases). The germline V gene encodes CDR1 LNHDA and CDR2 SQIVND (reference sequence). Trimming removed 3 bases from V and 7 bases from J, with 13 bases in between. CDR3 length: 14 amino acids. This CDR3 reads CASSISGDPQPQHF. The CDR3 DNA is TGTGCCAGTAGTATTTCAGGGGACCCACAGCCCCAGCATTTT. Based on the CDR3 plus reference TRBV19 and TRBJ1-5, the full variable domain is DGGITQSPKYLFRKEGQNVTLSCEQNLNHDAMYWYRQDPGQGLRLIYYSQIVNDFQKGDIAEGYSVSREKKESFPLTVTSAQKNPTAFYLCASSISGDPQPQHFGDGTRLSIL.

The J gene is TRBJ1-1, the V gene TRBV18; perhaps TRBD1 as D (5 bases). The germline CDR1 and CDR2 sequences are KGHSH and LQKENI. V lost 0 bases and J 2 bases, leaving 10 bases between the germline ends. This CDR3 has 15 amino acids. In DNA, the CDR3 is TGTGCCAGCTCACCACCGGCAGGGCCCAACACTGAAGCTTTCTTT. Its translation is CASSPPAGPNTEAFF.

In DNA form, the CDR3 reads TGTGCCAGCATCATGCAGCCCCCCAACTATGGCTACACCTTC. This translates into CASIMQPPNYGYTF. The V gene is TRBV6-4, the J gene TRBJ1-2; unclear D gene. V was clipped by 7 bases and J by 2 bases, with 14 bases between them. The V gene's germline CDR1 is MRHNA and CDR2 SNTAGT. The CDR3 is made up of 14 amino acids.

This clone was detected only once. V is TRBV6-2 or TRBV6-3 and J is TRBJ2-1; D assignment may be TRBD1 or TRBD2 (5 bases each). CDR1 MNHEY and CDR2 SVGEGT come from the germline V gene. The V gene lost 5 bases and the J gene lost 4 bases, with 15 bases spanning the gap. CDR3 size: 15 residues. CDR3 sequence: CASSNRGGIYNEQFF. The CDR3 nucleotides are TGTGCCAGCAGTAACCGTGGGGGAATTTACAATGAGCAGTTCTTC.

The rearrangement joins TRBV4-2 to TRBJ1-1; TRBD1 matches 9 bases. The CDR3 runs to 15 residues. Germline trimming cut 0 bases from V and 6 bases from J; bases unmatched to any gene: 5. Germline CDR1 is LGHNA and CDR2 is YNFKEQ. CDR3 DNA: TGTGCCAGCAGCCAAGACCTACGACAGGGGGCTGAAGCTTTCTTT. Encoded protein: CASSQDLRQGAEAFF.

The table lists this clone with a few counts. The chain recombines TRBV28 with TRBJ2-7, with 10 bases fitting TRBD1. This CDR3 is built from 22 residues. From germline, CDR1 is MDHEN and CDR2 SYDVKM. The J segment lost 4 bases and the V segment lost 6 bases, leaving 30 bases of the junction unmatched. The chain's CDR3 is CASRWSPWGAFKGQGMGYEQYF. In DNA, the CDR3 is TGTGCCAGCAGATGGTCACCTTGGGGAGCGTTTAAGGGACAGGGGATGGGGTACGAGCAGTACTTC.

This clone came up once. The chain is built from TRBV3-1 (or the pseudogene TRBV3-2) and TRBJ2-7, with D perhaps assigned TRBD1 or TRBD2 (5 bases each). Germline CDR1 and CDR2: LGHDT and YNNKEL (reference sequence). The ends were cut back, 4 bases at V and 11 bases at J, with 15 bases in the middle. This CDR3 region has 12 residues. In DNA, the CDR3 is TGTGCCAGCAGCCCAGCGAGGGGTTCAGAGTACTTC. It is translated as CASSPARGSEYF.

V and J are TRBV2 and TRBJ1-6, with TRBD1 matching over 7 bases. With V trimmed by 6 bases and J by 13 bases, 6 bases remained unmatched. The CDR3 sequence is 12 residues long. Per germline, CDR1 SNHLY and CDR2 FYNNEI. The DNA of the CDR3 is TGTGCCAGCAGATATGACAGGGCTCCCCTCCACTTT. Protein sequence: CASRYDRAPLHF.

In this sample, this clone turned up once. The rearrangement links TRBV7-2 to TRBJ1-4; D is ambiguous. Between the trimmed V and J ends, which lost 6 bases and 11 bases, there was a span of 22 bases. The CDR3 is 15 residues long. Germline V gene sequence: CDR1 SGHTA, CDR2 FQGNSA. CDR3 residues: CASSSHTGRLGKLFF. CDR3 DNA: TGTGCCAGCAGTTCCCATACCGGGAGGCTGGGGAAACTGTTTTTT.